The present TCR beta chain was sequenced within a study of post-analysis software for immune sequencing data. Each TCR beta cDNA library carried unique molecular identifiers. From about 0.98 to 11 million T cells, about 500,000 cDNA molecules were obtained. TCRdb analysed the PCR reads with MiXCR anew, one entry per CDR3 protein. The sample records hundreds of thousands of distinct CDR3 sequences, roughly 45% being singletons. Concerning this clonotype: No antigen is known for it.

Study-wide results and limits: When patients were compared with controls, about 5 TRBV segments were more frequent, TRBV5-6, TRBV5-1 and TRBV20-1 among them. In multiple sclerosis, normalized Chao1 diversity was significantly below that of controls.

Germline V gene sequence: CDR1 KGHDR, CDR2 SFDVKD. The CDR3 contains 13 residues. The J gene is TRBJ2-4, the V gene TRBV24-1; D gene ambiguous. The J call is uncertain, as TRBJ2-7 better fits the DNA end. Sequencing input: blood. The sequence was obtained from a girl aged 5-17 years with multiple sclerosis. The CDR3 bases are TGTGCCACCAGTGATTTGAACAGCTACGAGCAGTACTTC. Its translation is CATSDLNSYEQYF.